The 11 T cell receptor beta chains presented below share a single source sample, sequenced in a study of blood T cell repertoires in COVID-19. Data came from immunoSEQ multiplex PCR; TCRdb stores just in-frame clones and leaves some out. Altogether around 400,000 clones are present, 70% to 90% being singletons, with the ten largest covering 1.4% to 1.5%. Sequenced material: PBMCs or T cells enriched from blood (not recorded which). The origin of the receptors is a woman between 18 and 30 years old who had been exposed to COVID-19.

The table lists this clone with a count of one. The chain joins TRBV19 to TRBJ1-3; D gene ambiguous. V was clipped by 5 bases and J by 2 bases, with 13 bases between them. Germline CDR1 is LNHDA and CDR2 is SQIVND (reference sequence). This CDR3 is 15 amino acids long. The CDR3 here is CASSRSVLPGNTIYF. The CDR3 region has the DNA TGTGCCAGTAGTCGATCGGTTCTGCCTGGAAACACCATATATTTT.

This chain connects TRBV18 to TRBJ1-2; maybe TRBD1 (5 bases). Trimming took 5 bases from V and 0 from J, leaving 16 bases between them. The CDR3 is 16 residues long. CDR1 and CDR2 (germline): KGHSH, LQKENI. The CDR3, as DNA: TGTGCCAGCTCATCAACGACAGCCACAACTAACTATGGCTACACCTTC. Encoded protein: CASSSTTATTNYGYTF.

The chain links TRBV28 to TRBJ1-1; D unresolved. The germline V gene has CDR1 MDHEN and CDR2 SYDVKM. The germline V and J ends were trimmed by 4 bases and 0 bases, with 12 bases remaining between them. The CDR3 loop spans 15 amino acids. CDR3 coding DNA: TGTGCCAGCAGTTCCCCGCTGGGAGTGAACACTGAAGCTTTCTTT. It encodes CASSSPLGVNTEAFF. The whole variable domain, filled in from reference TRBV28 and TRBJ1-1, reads DVKVTQSSRYLVKRTGEKVFLECVQDMDHENMFWYRQDPGLGLRLIYFSYDVKMKEKGDIPEGYSVSREKKERFSLILESASTNQTSMYLCASSSPLGVNTEAFFGQGTRLTVV.

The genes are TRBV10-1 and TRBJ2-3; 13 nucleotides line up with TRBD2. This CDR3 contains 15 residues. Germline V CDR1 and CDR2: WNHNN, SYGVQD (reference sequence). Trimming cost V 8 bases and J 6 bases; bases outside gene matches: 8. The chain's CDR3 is CASSGTSGDGDTQYF. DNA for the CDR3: TGCGCCAGCTCCGGGACTAGCGGGGACGGGGATACGCAGTATTTT.

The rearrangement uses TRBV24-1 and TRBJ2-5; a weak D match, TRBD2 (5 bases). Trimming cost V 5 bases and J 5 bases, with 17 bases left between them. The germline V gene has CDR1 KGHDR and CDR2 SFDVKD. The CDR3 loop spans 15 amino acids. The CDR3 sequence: CATSVDGLAGETQYF. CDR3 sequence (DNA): TGTGCCACCAGTGTGGATGGCCTAGCTGGGGAGACCCAGTACTTC.

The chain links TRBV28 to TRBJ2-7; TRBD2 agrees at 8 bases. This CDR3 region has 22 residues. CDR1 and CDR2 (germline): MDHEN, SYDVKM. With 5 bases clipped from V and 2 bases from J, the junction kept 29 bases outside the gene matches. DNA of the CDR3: TGTGCCAGCAGTCTTCGACCCCATCTGGGCGGGGGGTTGGCTTTACCGACCTACGAGCAGTACTTC. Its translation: CASSLRPHLGGGLALPTYEQYF.

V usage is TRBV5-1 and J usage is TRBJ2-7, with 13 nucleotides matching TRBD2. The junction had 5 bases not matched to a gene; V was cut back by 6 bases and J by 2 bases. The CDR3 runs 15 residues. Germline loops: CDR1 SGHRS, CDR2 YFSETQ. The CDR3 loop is CASTATSGGAYEQYF. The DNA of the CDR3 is TGCGCCAGCACCGCTACTAGCGGGGGGGCCTACGAGCAGTACTTC. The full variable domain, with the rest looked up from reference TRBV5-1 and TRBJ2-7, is KAGVTQTPRYLIKTRGQQVTLSCSPISGHRSVSWYQQTPGQGLQFLFEYFSETQRNKGNFPGRFSGRQFSNSRSEMNVSTLELGDSALYLCASTATSGGAYEQYFGPGTRLTVT.

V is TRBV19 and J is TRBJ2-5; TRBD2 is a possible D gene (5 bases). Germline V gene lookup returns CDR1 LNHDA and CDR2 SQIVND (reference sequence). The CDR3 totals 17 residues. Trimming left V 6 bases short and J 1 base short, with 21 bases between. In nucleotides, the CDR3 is TGTGCCAGTAGCCTCGAGGTCGGGATTTTAGTCCAAGAGACCCAGTACTTC. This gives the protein CASSLEVGILVQETQYF.

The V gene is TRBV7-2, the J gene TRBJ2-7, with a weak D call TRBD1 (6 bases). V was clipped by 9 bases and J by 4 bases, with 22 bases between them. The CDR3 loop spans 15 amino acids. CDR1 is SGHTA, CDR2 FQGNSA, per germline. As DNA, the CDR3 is TGTGCCAGTACAGAGGGGGTAGCGCCGGGTTACGAGCAGTACTTC. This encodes CASTEGVAPGYEQYF.

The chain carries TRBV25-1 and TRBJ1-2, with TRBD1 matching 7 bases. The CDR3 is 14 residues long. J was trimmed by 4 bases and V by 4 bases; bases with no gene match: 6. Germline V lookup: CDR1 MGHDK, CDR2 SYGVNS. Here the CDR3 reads CASSAGTAVYGYTF. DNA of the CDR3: TGTGCCAGCAGTGCCGGGACAGCTGTCTATGGCTACACCTTC.

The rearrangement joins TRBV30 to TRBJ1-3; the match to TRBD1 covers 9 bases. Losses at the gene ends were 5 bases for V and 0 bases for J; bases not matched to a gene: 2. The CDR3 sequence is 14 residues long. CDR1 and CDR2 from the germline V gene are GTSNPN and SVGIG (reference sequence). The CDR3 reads CAWGQGHSGNTIYF. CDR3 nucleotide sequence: TGTGCCTGGGGACAGGGGCACTCTGGAAACACCATATATTTT.